Included here is one T cell receptor beta chain sequence, with context. This clonotype appeared once. It has no known antigen specificity. Within one base of it there is no much larger clone, and no base qualities were kept. Evidence from one read is weak. The sample comes from a study of T-cell memory formation after mild COVID-19 (dated by TCRdb to about 2021). For the study in its entirety: Most TCR sequence clusters were specific to one of the two donors. In a couple of donors, T-cell clones that expanded and contracted after mild COVID-19 were tracked by sequencing TCRalpha and TCRbeta repertoires over time. The cohort was made up of two young adult volunteers, one female and one male, who were previously healthy. Overall study results and their limits: Contracting CD4+ clones appeared mostly in the CM and EM memory subsets, whereas CD8+ clones were enriched in EMRA. Some responding clones were detected in pre-infection memory, suggesting pre-existing cross-reactive memory T cells joined the SARS-CoV-2 response. The second-wave clones that peaked on day 37 were not confirmed to be SARS-CoV-2 specific. Balanced CD4/CD8 phenotypes were observed for clones contracting from day 15 to 85, whereas a bias towards CD4+ was observed for a second wave of clones expanding from day 15 to 37. Only a couple of mild cases were covered by the study, and larger cohorts that include severe cases with pre-infection samples were considered necessary.

PBMCs were isolated by Ficoll-Paque density gradient centrifugation. TCRdb lists the instrument as Illumina NovaSeq 6000. TCRalpha and TCRbeta cDNA libraries were built by 5'RACE with constant-segment primers, adding sample barcodes and unique molecular identifiers. Trizol reagent was used to extract RNA from every sample. Libraries were amplified in two PCR steps, with a second sample barcode and Illumina TruSeq adapters added in the second step. Libraries were sequenced on an Illumina NovaSeq with 2 x 150 bp paired-end reads. The paper's data handling went like this. With migec v1.2.7, reads were demultiplexed and then collapsed into UMI-guided consensus sequences. Using mixcr v2.1.11, UMI consensuses were aligned to TRA and TRB V and J templates and then assembled into clonotypes. Expanded or contracted clonotypes were those called significant by both edgeR and NoisET, with noise models trained on biological replicates. For edgeR calls, the cutoffs were a false discovery rate-adjusted p below 0.01 and a log2 fold-change threshold of 1. PCA with hierarchical clustering of max-normalized trajectories of the 1000 most abundant clonotypes was used as exploratory dynamics analysis. Separately sequenced CD4+ and CD8+ repertoires were used to assign the CD4 or CD8 phenotype of responding clones. Using fastp at Q25 and MiXCR, TCRdb reprocessed the public reads and kept productive beta chains. Every distinct CDR3 protein forms one entry, paired with its most common genes and DNA. These V and J calls rely on TCRdb rather than the paper's analysis. The sample includes about half a million distinct CDR3 sequences, with 18% observed a single time. The ten largest clonotypes hold roughly 12% of the sample.

The CDR3 starts with the cysteine, ends with the phenylalanine, and has 16 residues. Only the CDR3 portion is preserved as DNA: 48 bases, with reading frame beginning at the first base. In the germline V gene, CDR1 corresponds to SGDLS and CDR2 to YYNGEE. The germline V and J ends show losses of 2 bases and 6 bases respectively, and no gene match explains 8 bases of the junction. Recombination connected TRBV9 to TRBJ1-4; TRBD1 aligns with 9 central bases. The TCR comes from an adult woman who had mild COVID-19 (a few samples of this study predate the infection). The sample titles of this study are shuffled in the database, so cell type and time point are left out; the donor was told from shared clones. The sample comprised PBMCs or a T cell subset sorted from them (not recorded which). The CDR3 loop reads CASSVDPGQGDEKLFF. The bases read TGTGCCAGCAGCGTGGATCCGGGACAGGGAGATGAAAAACTGTTTTTT.